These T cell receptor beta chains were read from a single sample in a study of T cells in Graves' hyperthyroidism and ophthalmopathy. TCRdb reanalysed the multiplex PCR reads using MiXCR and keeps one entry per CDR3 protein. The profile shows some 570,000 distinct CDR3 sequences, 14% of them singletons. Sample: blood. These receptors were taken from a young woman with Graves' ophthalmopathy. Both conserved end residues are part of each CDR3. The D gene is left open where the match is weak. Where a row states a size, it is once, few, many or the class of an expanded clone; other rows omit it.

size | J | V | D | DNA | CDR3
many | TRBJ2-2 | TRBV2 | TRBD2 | TGTGCCAGCAGTGAAGCCGGGACTAGCGCCGGGGAGCTGTTTTTT | CASSEAGTSAGELFF
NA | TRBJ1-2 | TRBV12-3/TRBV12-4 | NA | TGTGCCAGCAGCCCAACTCCCTTGACAGGCTTTAACTATGGCTACACCTTC | CASSPTPLTGFNYGYTF
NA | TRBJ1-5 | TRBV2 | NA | TGTGCCAGCAGTGGGACCTACGAGAGCAATCAGCCCCAGCATTTT | CASSGTYESNQPQHF
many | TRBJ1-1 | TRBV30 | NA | TGTGCCTGGAGTTACGGGGCCGGCGACACTGAAGCTTTCTTT | CAWSYGAGDTEAFF
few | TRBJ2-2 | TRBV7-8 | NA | TGTGCCAGCAGCTGGGGGAGGGGGGACACCGGGGAGCTGTTTTTT | CASSWGRGDTGELFF
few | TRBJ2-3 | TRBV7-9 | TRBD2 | TGTGCCAGCAGCTTAAGGGACTACACAGATACGCAGTATTTT | CASSLRDYTDTQYF
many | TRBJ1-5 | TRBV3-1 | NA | TGTGCCAGCAGCCTGGCGGGATCGGACAATCAGCCCCAGCATTTT | CASSLAGSDNQPQHF
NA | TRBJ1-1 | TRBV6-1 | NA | TGTGCCAGCAGTGAACACCTCTGGCTTCGGGGCACTGAAGCTTTCTTT | CASSEHLWLRGTEAFF
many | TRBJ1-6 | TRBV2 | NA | TGTGCCAGCAGTGCGGCAGATAATTCACCCCTCCACTTT | CASSAADNSPLHF
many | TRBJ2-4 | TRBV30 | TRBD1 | TGTGCCTACACGCTGACAGGGTTTAACAAAAACATTCAGTACTTC | CAYTLTGFNKNIQYF
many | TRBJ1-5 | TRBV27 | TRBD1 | TGTGCCAGCAGGCAGGACAGGGATCAGCCCCAGCATTTT | CASRQDRDQPQHF
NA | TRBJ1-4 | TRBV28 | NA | TGTGCCAGCAGTTTAAGCGGGACTGAAAAACTGTTTTTT | CASSLSGTEKLFF
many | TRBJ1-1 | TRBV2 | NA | TGTGCCAGCAGTGGGTACAGGGAAGCTTTCTTT | CASSGYREAFF
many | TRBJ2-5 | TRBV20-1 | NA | TGCAGTGCTGGGTATCGAGAGACCCAGTACTTC | CSAGYRETQYF
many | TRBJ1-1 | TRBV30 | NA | TGTGCCTGGAGTGTAGAACTTAACACTGAAGCTTTCTTT | CAWSVELNTEAFF
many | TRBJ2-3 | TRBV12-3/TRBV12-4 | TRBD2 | TGTGCCAGCAGTTTAAGTCCCCTGACTAGCGGGTTCCCAGATACGCAGTATTTT | CASSLSPLTSGFPDTQYF
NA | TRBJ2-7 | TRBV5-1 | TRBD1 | TGCGCCAGCAGCTGGACCGGGACAGGGGGCGACGAGCAGTACTTC | CASSWTGTGGDEQYF
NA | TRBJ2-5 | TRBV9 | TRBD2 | TGTGCCAGCAGCGGGCCTAGCGGGAGGGCCTTGGAGACCCAGTACTTC | CASSGPSGRALETQYF
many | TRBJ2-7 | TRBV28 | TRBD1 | TGTGCCAGCAGTTTCGGGACAGGGACCGGGTACGAGCAGTACTTC | CASSFGTGTGYEQYF
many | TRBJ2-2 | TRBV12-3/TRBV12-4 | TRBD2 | TGTGCCGTCCGAGGTTGGGGACTAGCGGGAGCCGGGAACACCGGGGAGCTGTTTTTT | CAVRGWGLAGAGNTGELFF
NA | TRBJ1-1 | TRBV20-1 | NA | TGCAGTGCTAGGGACACCCTACCCGGTGGAGCTTTCTTT | CSARDTLPGGAFF
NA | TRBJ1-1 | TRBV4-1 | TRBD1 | TGCGCCAGCAGCCAAGATGAGGGGACAGCCGAAGCTTTCTTT | CASSQDEGTAEAFF
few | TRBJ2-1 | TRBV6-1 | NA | TGTGCCACCCCCGGGGACGAAGACAATGAGCAGTTCTTC | CATPGDEDNEQFF
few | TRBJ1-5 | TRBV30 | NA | TGTGCCTGGAGTCTGGGGATCTCAACGCCCCAGCATTTT | CAWSLGISTPQHF
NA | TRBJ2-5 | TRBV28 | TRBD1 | TGTGCCAGCAGTTCAGCAGGGGGCGCAGCAACCAAAACCCAGTACTTC | CASSSAGGAATKTQYF
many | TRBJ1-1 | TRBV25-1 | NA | TGTGCCAGCAGTGAATATCCACCCCCAGGGGCGCAGACTGAAGCTTTCTTT | CASSEYPPPGAQTEAFF
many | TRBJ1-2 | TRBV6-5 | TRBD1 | TGTGCCAGCAGTTACGGACAGGGGGCGACCGGCTACACCTTC | CASSYGQGATGYTF
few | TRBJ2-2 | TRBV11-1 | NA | TGTGCCAGCAGCCCCGGACACCTTGTCCGGACCGGGGAGCTGTTTTTT | CASSPGHLVRTGELFF
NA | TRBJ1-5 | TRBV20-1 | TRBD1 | TGCAGTGGGAGGACAGGGGAGGGTCAGCCCCAGCATTTT | CSGRTGEGQPQHF
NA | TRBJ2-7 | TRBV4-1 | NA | TGCGCCAGCAGCCAGGTGGGGGGGGAGGGGGCCTACGAGCAGTACTTC | CASSQVGGEGAYEQYF
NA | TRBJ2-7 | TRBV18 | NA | TGTGCCAGCTCACCACGGACGGGAGTGGACCCATACGAGCAGTACTTC | CASSPRTGVDPYEQYF
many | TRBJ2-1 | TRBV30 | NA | TGTGCCTGGAGTCTGTCCATCAATGAGCAGTTCTTC | CAWSLSINEQFF
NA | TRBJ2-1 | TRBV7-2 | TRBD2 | TGTGCCAGCAGTCGGACTAGCGGGACTGAGCAGTTCTTC | CASSRTSGTEQFF
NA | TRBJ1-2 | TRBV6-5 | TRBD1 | TGTGCCAGCAGTTACCCGACAGGGACTAACTATGGCTACACCTTC | CASSYPTGTNYGYTF
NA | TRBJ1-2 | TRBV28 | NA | TGTGCCAGCGGATCCGGAGGCCACTATGGCTACACCTTC | CASGSGGHYGYTF
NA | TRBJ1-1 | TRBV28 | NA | TGTGCCAGCAGCAAGGGAGTGAACACTGAAGCTTTCTTT | CASSKGVNTEAFF
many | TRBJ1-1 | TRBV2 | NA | TGTGCCAGCAACTGGCAGCTGAACACTGAAGCTTTCTTT | CASNWQLNTEAFF
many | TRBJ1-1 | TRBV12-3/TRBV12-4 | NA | TGTGCCAGCAGTTTATCGATAGCTGGCAGGGAAGCTTTCTTT | CASSLSIAGREAFF
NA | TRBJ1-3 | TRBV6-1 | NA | TGTGCCAGCAGAATGGTGGGTCACAGGGCGCTCTCTGGAAACACCATATATTTT | CASRMVGHRALSGNTIYF
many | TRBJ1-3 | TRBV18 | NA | TGTGCCAGCTCGCCAACCGGAGTCTCTGGAAACACCATATATTTT | CASSPTGVSGNTIYF
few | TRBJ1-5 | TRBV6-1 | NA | TGTGCCAGCACTACACCGGGACGGGGCGATTATAGCAATCAGCCCCAGCATTTT | CASTTPGRGDYSNQPQHF
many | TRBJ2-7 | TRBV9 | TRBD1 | TGTGCCAGCAGCCCACGTCCCGGGACAGGGGCCGAGAACTACGAGCAGTACTTC | CASSPRPGTGAENYEQYF
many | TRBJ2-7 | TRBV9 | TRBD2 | TGTGCCAGCAGCGTAGGCCTAGCGGGGAGCTACGAGCAGTACTTC | CASSVGLAGSYEQYF
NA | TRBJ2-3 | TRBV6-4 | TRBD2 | TGTGCCAGCAGCGAAGAATCAACTAGCGGGAGGTATACGCAGTATTTT | CASSEESTSGRYTQYF
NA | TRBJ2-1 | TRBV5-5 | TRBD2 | TGTGCCAGCAGGAGGACTAGCGGGGACTCCTACAATGAGCAGTTCTTC | CASRRTSGDSYNEQFF
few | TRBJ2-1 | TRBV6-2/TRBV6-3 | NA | TGTGCCACCGGACCTTTGCGGAAGTACAATGAGCAGTTCTTC | CATGPLRKYNEQFF
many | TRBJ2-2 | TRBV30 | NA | TGTGCCTGGAAAGTGGGTTCAGACACCGGGGAGCTGTTTTTT | CAWKVGSDTGELFF
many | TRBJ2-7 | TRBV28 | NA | TGTGCCAGCAGTTTGGAGCGCTACTACGAGCAGTACTTC | CASSLERYYEQYF
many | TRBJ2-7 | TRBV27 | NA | TGTGCCAGCAGTTTATCGCGCATTTCCGAGCAGTACTTC | CASSLSRISEQYF
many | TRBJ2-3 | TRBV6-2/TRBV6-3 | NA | TGTGCCAGCAGTTACTCGGCTAGAAAGGATCTGGATACGCAGTATTTT | CASSYSARKDLDTQYF
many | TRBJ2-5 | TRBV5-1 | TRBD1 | TGCGCCAGCAGCTCTAGGAACAGGGGAACTGAGACCCAGTACTTC | CASSSRNRGTETQYF
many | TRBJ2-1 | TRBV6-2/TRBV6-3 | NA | TGTGCCAGCCCCCCGACTAGAGGAGGGAGAAGTTTTGAGCAGTTCTTC | CASPPTRGGRSFEQFF
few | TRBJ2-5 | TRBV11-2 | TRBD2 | TGTGCCAGCAGCCGCGGGACTAGCGGGCAAGAGACCCGGTACTTC | CASSRGTSGQETRYF
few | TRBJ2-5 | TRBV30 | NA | TGTGCCTGGAGTGTTCGCGGTCCCGAGTGGGAGACCCAGTACTTC | CAWSVRGPEWETQYF
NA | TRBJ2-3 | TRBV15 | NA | TGTGCCACCAGCAGAGACAGGGCTAGCACAGATACGCAGTATTTT | CATSRDRASTDTQYF
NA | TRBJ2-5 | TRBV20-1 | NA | TGCAGTGCTAGGGACATCCCCCAAGAGACCCAGTACTTC | CSARDIPQETQYF
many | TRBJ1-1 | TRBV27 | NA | TGTGCCAGCAGTTTGTCCGGGCATAGTGGGAACACTGAAGCTTTCTTT | CASSLSGHSGNTEAFF
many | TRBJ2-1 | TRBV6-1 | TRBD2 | TGTGCCAGCAGGACGGGCGGAGCGGGGAGCGATGAGCAGTTCTTC | CASRTGGAGSDEQFF
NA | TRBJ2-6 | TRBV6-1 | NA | TGTGCCAGCAGTGAAGCTGGGTTCTCTGGGGCCAACGTCCTGACTTTC | CASSEAGFSGANVLTF